One sample yielded the 15 T cell receptor beta chains listed below, sequenced in a study of blood T cells in healthy people across ages. Combining a sample-barcoded 5' primer with a J-beta primer mix, a second PCR ran for roughly 7 to 12 cycles. Each CDR3 protein gets one entry after TCRdb re-called the 5' RACE reads with MiXCR. The data show around 1,000,000 distinct CDR3 sequences, 20% to 25% seen once. The sample was also reused in another study, on T cells of mothers and their children.

Sequencing used blood. The receptor set was obtained from a girl between 2 and 10 years old in good health.

This chain joins TRBV12-3 or TRBV12-4 and TRBJ1-5; the D gene is possibly TRBD1 (6 bases). CDR3 length: 12 residues. The V end lost 3 bases, the J end lost 8 bases, and 8 bases lay between the germline ends. DNA for the CDR3: TGTGCCAGCAGTTTTAGGGGGGAGCCCCAGCATTTT. Translated: CASSFRGEPQHF.

The chain uses TRBV3-1 and TRBJ2-7; a weak D match, TRBD2 (5 bases). With 1 base removed from V and 2 bases from J, the gap between germline ends came to 15 bases. CDR3 size: 16 residues. Germline loops: CDR1 LGHDT, CDR2 YNNKEL (reference sequence). CDR3 protein: CASSQVLVAGTYEQYF. The CDR3 bases are TGTGCCAGCAGCCAAGTTCTGGTGGCGGGTACCTACGAGCAGTACTTC.

The CDR3 DNA reads TGTGCCAGCAGAGCCGACAGGAGAAGGACCGGGGAGCTGTTTTTT. It is translated as CASRADRRRTGELFF. The chain has TRBV2 and TRBJ2-2, with D perhaps matching TRBD1 (6 bases). The V gene's germline CDR1 is SNHLY and CDR2 FYNNEI. The V end lost 6 bases, the J end lost 5 bases, and 16 bases lay between the germline ends. CDR3 length equals 15 residues.

Written as DNA, the CDR3 is TGTGCCAGCAGTTTACGCAGGGAAGTCGGTGAAGCTTTCTTT. It yields the protein CASSLRREVGEAFF. J is TRBJ1-1 and V is TRBV28; D is perhaps TRBD1 (5 bases). V lost 2 bases and J 7 bases, leaving 14 bases between the germline ends. Germline V gene lookup returns CDR1 MDHEN and CDR2 SYDVKM. The CDR3 is 14 residues long. The full variable domain, in which reference TRBV28 and TRBJ1-1 provide the parts outside the CDR3, is DVKVTQSSRYLVKRTGEKVFLECVQDMDHENMFWYRQDPGLGLRLIYFSYDVKMKEKGDIPEGYSVSREKKERFSLILESASTNQTSMYLCASSLRREVGEAFFGQGTRLTVV.

This clonotype appeared a few times. V gene TRBV5-6 combines with J gene TRBJ2-3, with TRBD2 matching 12 bases. Germline-derived CDR1 and CDR2 are SGHDT and YYEEEE. Trimming took 2 bases from V and 1 from J; bases not matched to a gene: 2. This CDR3 comprises 16 residues. The CDR3 nucleotides are TGTGCCAGCAGCTTACTAGCGGGGGGTCGCACAGATACGCAGTATTTT. It codes for CASSLLAGGRTDTQYF.

V usage is TRBV5-1 and J usage is TRBJ2-2; D tentatively fits TRBD1 or TRBD2 (5 bases each). CDR1 and CDR2 (germline): SGHRS, YFSETQ. This CDR3 is built from 16 residues. V dropped 2 bases and J dropped 6 bases, with 17 bases sitting between them. CDR3 bases: TGCGCCAGCAGCTTCTCCGGGACCGGGCCGTCCGGGGAGCTGTTTTTT. The encoded protein is CASSFSGTGPSGELFF.

This clonotype appeared a few times. The rearrangement uses TRBV12-3 or TRBV12-4 and TRBJ2-7; 8 bases map to TRBD2. This CDR3 has 15 amino acids. J gave up 6 bases and V 6 bases, and 13 bases lay outside the gene matches. In nucleotides, the CDR3 is TGTGCCAGCAGCGCACTACGGGGGGGACTTGGCGAGCAGTACTTC. Translating it yields CASSALRGGLGEQYF.

The rearrangement uses TRBV6-5 and TRBJ2-2; tentatively, D is TRBD1 (6 bases). The CDR3 loop spans 14 amino acids. V lost 0 bases, J lost 7 bases, and 9 bases lay in between. Germline assignment: CDR1 MNHEY and CDR2 SVGAGI. The CDR3 DNA follows: TGTGCCAGCAGTTACTCAGGGGGTATCGGGGAGCTGTTTTTT. Its protein product is CASSYSGGIGELFF.

In this sample, this clonotype turned up a few times. The CDR3 coding sequence is TGTGCCAGCACCTTCAGTGGAGAGGGGGACAGAGAAAAAGAGACCCAGTACTTC. Its translation: CASTFSGEGDREKETQYF. This chain joins TRBV2 and TRBJ2-5, with 7 bases aligning to TRBD1. This CDR3 has 18 residues. The junction had 20 bases not matched to a gene; V was cut back by 7 bases and J by 3 bases. Per the germline V gene, CDR1 is SNHLY and CDR2 is FYNNEI.

J is TRBJ1-4 and V is TRBV20-1, with D tentatively TRBD1 (5 bases). This CDR3 is built from 15 residues. V lost 5 bases and J 4 bases, leaving 17 bases between the germline ends. The V gene's germline CDR1 is DFQATT and CDR2 SNEGSKA (reference sequence). The CDR3 region is CSAAPGRTFNEKLFF. In nucleotides, the CDR3 is TGCAGTGCTGCTCCGGGACGGACTTTTAATGAAAAACTGTTTTTT.

Only a few counts were recorded for this clonotype. The chain recombines TRBV2 with TRBJ1-1; no clear D gene. This CDR3 has 15 residues. Looked up from germline, CDR1 is SNHLY and CDR2 is FYNNEI. Trimming took 6 bases from V and 0 from J, leaving 14 bases between them. The CDR3 spells CASSLTRSMNTEAFF. The DNA of the CDR3 is TGTGCCAGCAGCCTAACCAGGTCCATGAACACTGAAGCTTTCTTT. The variable domain in full, with the rest retrieved from reference TRBV2 and TRBJ1-1, is EPEVTQTPSHQVTQMGQEVILRCVPISNHLYFYWYRQILGQKVEFLVSFYNNEISEKSEIFDDQFSVERPDGSNFTLKIRSTKLEDSAMYFCASSLTRSMNTEAFFGQGTRLTVV.

The CDR3 protein is CASSTGGPRETQYF. The CDR3 nucleotides are TGCGCCAGCAGTACTGGCGGGCCCAGAGAGACCCAGTACTTC. The chain joins TRBV5-1 to TRBJ2-5; perhaps TRBD2 as D (5 bases). Trimming stripped 5 bases from V and 4 bases from J, with 15 bases between. Per germline, CDR1 SGHRS and CDR2 YFSETQ. The CDR3 spans 14 residues.

CDR3 nucleotides: TGTGCCAGCAGCTTATTGGGGGAGACAGGCGGCGAGCAGTACTTC. Protein product: CASSLLGETGGEQYF. The V gene is TRBV11-2, the J gene TRBJ2-7, with D tentatively TRBD1 (6 bases). CDR1 is SGHAT, CDR2 FQNNGV, per germline. The CDR3 runs to 15 residues. Trimming removed 2 bases at V and 6 bases at J, with 17 bases between.

This clonotype was detected only a few times. The J gene is TRBJ2-1, the V gene TRBV21-1; the listed D gene, TRBD1, was not tested against the DNA. TRBV21-1 is listed as a pseudogene. The CDR3 sequence is 14 residues long. The CDR3 loop reads CASSKGTGENEQFF. For the CDR3, the DNA is TGTGCCAGCAGCAAAGGGACAGGGGAAAATGAGCAGTTCTTC.

The chain couples TRBV12-3 or TRBV12-4 to TRBJ2-7, with 7 bases that match TRBD1. V dropped 5 bases and J dropped 9; count of bases not matched to a gene: 10. This CDR3 spans 13 amino acids. CDR3 protein: CASSETGWGVQYF. The CDR3 DNA sequence: TGTGCCAGCAGTGAGACAGGGTGGGGAGTGCAGTACTTC.